The TCR beta chain described here comes from a study of radiotherapy plus CTLA-4 blockade in lung cancer. The CDR3 is made up of 15 amino acids. From germline, CDR1 is LNHDA and CDR2 SQIVND (reference sequence). The V and J ends lost 8 bases and 8 bases respectively, with 21 bases between them. TCRdb keeps only in-frame clones here, not all; method: immunoSEQ multiplex PCR. This table holds about 77,000 clones, around 74% found once. The source material was peripheral blood, sampled from a patient treated with radiotherapy plus ipilimumab. The gene calls are TRBV19 and TRBJ1-4; perhaps TRBD1 as D (6 bases). The receptor comes from a human donor with non-small cell lung cancer whose response to radiotherapy plus ipilimumab could not be evaluated. This CDR3 is CASSLGQSAEEKLFF. In DNA, the CDR3 is TGTGCCAGTTCTCTAGGACAGAGCGCAGAGGAAAAACTGTTTTTT.